Below, one T cell receptor beta chain is given with its context. 13 Jbeta primers and 60 Vbeta primers were used for the PCR. Some clones are missing from TCRdb's copy, which holds only in-frame ones; the method was immunoSEQ multiplex PCR. The listing contains tens of thousands of clones. This entry comes from a study of cytomegalovirus exposure and HLA in healthy donors. Trimming took off 6 bases at V and 7 bases at J, with 22 bases between the two ends. This CDR3 contains 15 residues. Germline-derived CDR1 and CDR2 are SGHNT and YYREEE (reference sequence). This chain links TRBV5-4 with TRBJ1-2; a possible D gene is TRBD1 (6 bases). The receptor's source is a woman between 35 and 50 years old in good health and CMV-seropositive. The sequencing sample was made of PBMCs. The CDR3 region has the DNA TGTGCCAGCAACCGAGAGGACAGTCGGAAATCTGGCTACACCTTC. Translated, it gives CASNREDSRKSGYTF.